This record concerns one TCR beta chain sequence. Its antigen is not identified. TCRdb keeps only in-frame clones here, not all; method: immunoSEQ multiplex PCR. Counted here are 18,000 or so clones, just under 95% occurring once; the ten biggest clones make up 0.79%. The entry originates in a study of graft-versus-host responses after intestinal transplantation. The overall study: All recipients were given anti-thymocyte globulin induction, and tacrolimus and steroids were then administered for 2 to 3 years.

Study outcomes and limitations: Investigators detected GvH clones in recipient marrow, with some emerging earlier in ileum or blood.

Germline CDR1 reads SGDLS; CDR2 reads YYNGEE. Deletions cut 4 bases from V and 0 bases from J, with 5 bases between. The CDR3 contains 13 residues. This chain uses TRBV9 with TRBJ1-5; no firm D call. The material sequenced was PBMCs, taken 23 days after intestinal transplant. The TCR originated in a human patient who received an intestinal transplant, so some T cells may come from the graft donor. CDR3 in amino acids: CASSPDSNQPQHF. CDR3 coding DNA: TGTGCCAGCAGCCCCGATAGCAATCAGCCCCAGCATTTT.